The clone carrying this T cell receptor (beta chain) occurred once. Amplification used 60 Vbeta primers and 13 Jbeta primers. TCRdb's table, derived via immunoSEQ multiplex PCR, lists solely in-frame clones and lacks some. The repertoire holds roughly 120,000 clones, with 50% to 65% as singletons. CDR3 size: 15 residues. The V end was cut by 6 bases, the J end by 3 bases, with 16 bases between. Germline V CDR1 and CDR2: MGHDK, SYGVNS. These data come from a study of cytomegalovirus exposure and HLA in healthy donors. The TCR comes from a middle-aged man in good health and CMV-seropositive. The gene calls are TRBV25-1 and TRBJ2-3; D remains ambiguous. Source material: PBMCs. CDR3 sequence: CASSWIQLGTDTQYF. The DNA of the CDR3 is TGTGCCAGCAGCTGGATACAACTCGGGACAGATACGCAGTATTTT. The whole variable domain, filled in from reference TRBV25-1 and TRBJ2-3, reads EADIYQTPRYLVIGTGKKITLECSQTMGHDKMYWYQQDPGMELHLIHYSYGVNSTEKGDLSSESTVSRIRTEHFPLTLESARPSHTSQYLCASSWIQLGTDTQYFGPGTRLTVL.